What follows are 15 T cell receptor beta chains derived from one specimen sequenced in a study of cytomegalovirus exposure and HLA in healthy donors. PCR employed 60 Vbeta and 13 Jbeta primers. Method: immunoSEQ multiplex PCR; TCRdb's copy keeps in-frame clones and lacks some. The data hold fewer than 250,000 clones, with 75% to 80% observed a single time. The sample taken for sequencing was PBMCs. The receptors shown here come from a male donor in good health and CMV-seronegative.

Only a few counts were recorded for this clone. The V gene is TRBV9, the J gene TRBJ1-4, with D possibly matching TRBD1 (5 bases). With 4 bases removed from V and 7 bases from J, the gap between germline ends came to 14 bases. From germline, CDR1 is SGDLS and CDR2 YYNGEE. This CDR3 comprises 14 residues. CDR3 residues: CASSQGGDTEKLFF. In nucleotides, the CDR3 is TGTGCCAGCAGCCAGGGAGGGGATACTGAAAAACTGTTTTTT.

This clone was seen once. The chain links TRBV4-3 to TRBJ2-7; 8 positions match TRBD2. This CDR3 region has 16 residues. The germline V gene has CDR1 LGHNA and CDR2 YSLEER. The junction had 5 bases not matched to a gene; V was cut back by 1 base and J by 0 bases. CDR3 bases: TGCGCCAGCAGCCAAGTTAGCGGGACGTACTCCTACGAGCAGTACTTC. Protein product: CASSQVSGTYSYEQYF.

This sequence joins TRBV4-3 and TRBJ2-3; the D is unclear. V was pared by 0 bases and J by 2 bases, with 9 bases between. The CDR3 is 15 amino acids. Germline lookup yields CDR1 LGHNA and CDR2 YSLEER. CDR3 sequence (DNA): TGCGCCAGCAGCCAAGAAGTAGAATACACAGATACGCAGTATTTT. This codes for CASSQEVEYTDTQYF.

CDR3 residues: CASSQVQSSGANVLTF. The CDR3 DNA is TGCGCCAGCAGCCAAGTACAGAGCTCTGGGGCCAACGTCCTGACTTTC. The J gene is TRBJ2-6, the V gene TRBV4-1; D not certain. This CDR3 contains 16 residues. Germline V gene lookup returns CDR1 MGHRA and CDR2 YSYEKL. V was cut by 1 base and J by 0 bases, with 7 bases left in between.

This clone occurred once. The genes are TRBV10-1 and TRBJ2-5; TRBD2 aligns across 7 bases. Matching the DNA end better, TRBJ2-7 makes the J call doubtful. Germline assignment: CDR1 WNHNN and CDR2 SYGVQD (reference sequence). The CDR3 contains 16 residues. The CDR3 spells CASSELGRPGGYEQYF. DNA for the CDR3: TGCGCCAGCAGTGAATTAGGACGTCCGGGAGGCTACGAGCAGTACTTC.

The J gene is TRBJ2-1, the V gene TRBV18, with 7 bases that match TRBD2. This CDR3 is built from 15 residues. V lost 5 bases to trimming and J lost 5 bases; unmatched junction nucleotides: 9. Germline loops: CDR1 KGHSH, CDR2 LQKENI. The CDR3 loop reads CASSSPGGFNNEQFF. The CDR3 bases are TGTGCCAGCTCATCGCCGGGAGGCTTCAACAATGAGCAGTTCTTC.

A word on this clone: One junction end does not reproduce the germline sequence, and a read error may be involved. Other DNA sequences from this sample encode an identical CDR3 as well. The chain recombines TRBV7-9 with TRBJ2-7, with D possibly being TRBD2 (7 bases). CDR3 size: 14 residues. Germline V gives CDR1 SEHNR, CDR2 FQNEAQ (reference sequence). The CDR3 here is CSSSLRGAVYEQYF. The CDR3 coding sequence is TGTTCCAGCAGCTTACGGGGGGCGGTATACGAGCAGTACTTC.

The J gene is TRBJ1-5, the V gene TRBV7-2; D is possibly TRBD1 (6 bases). The germline V and J ends were trimmed by 5 bases and 11 bases, with 16 bases remaining between them. The CDR3 extends over 13 amino acids. Germline assignment: CDR1 SGHTA and CDR2 FQGNSA. This chain's CDR3 is CASSIRQVEAQHF. CDR3 DNA: TGTGCCAGCAGCATACGACAGGTGGAAGCCCAGCATTTT. Full variable domain (outside the CDR3, taken from reference TRBV7-2 and TRBJ1-5): GAGVSQSPSNKVTEKGKDVELRCDPISGHTALYWYRQSLGQGLEFLIYFQGNSAPDKSGLPSDRFSAERTGGSVSTLTIQRTQQEDSAVYLCASSIRQVEAQHFGDGTRLSIL.

This chain's CDR3 is CASSLVQGPFEQYF. The CDR3 DNA reads TGTGCCAGCAGTTTAGTACAGGGGCCTTTTGAGCAGTACTTC. The V call is TRBV28, the J call TRBJ2-7; TRBD1 matches 7 bases. Germline CDR1 and CDR2: MDHEN and SYDVKM. This CDR3 has 14 amino acids. The J segment lost 7 bases and the V segment lost 2 bases, leaving 8 bases of the junction unmatched. Together with reference TRBV28 and TRBJ2-7, the CDR3 gives the full variable domain: DVKVTQSSRYLVKRTGEKVFLECVQDMDHENMFWYRQDPGLGLRLIYFSYDVKMKEKGDIPEGYSVSREKKERFSLILESASTNQTSMYLCASSLVQGPFEQYFGPGTRLTVT.

V gene TRBV6-5 combines with J gene TRBJ2-5; a possible D gene is TRBD2 (6 bases). V was cut by 3 bases and J by 2 bases, with 10 bases left in between. CDR1 and CDR2 from the germline V gene are MNHEY and SVGAGI. The CDR3 is 14 amino acids. The CDR3 sequence: CASSYVGGQETQYF. As DNA, the CDR3 is TGTGCCAGCAGTTATGTAGGAGGGCAAGAGACCCAGTACTTC.

The chain employs TRBV5-1 and TRBJ2-5; 7 bases agree with TRBD1. The CDR3 runs 15 residues. V shed 1 base and J 2 bases; nucleotides not matched to a gene: 5. The V gene's germline CDR1 is SGHRS and CDR2 YFSETQ. The chain's CDR3 is CASSLIPGQQETQYF. The CDR3 bases are TGCGCCAGCAGCTTGATACCGGGACAGCAAGAGACCCAGTACTTC.

The chain joins TRBV28 to TRBJ2-1, with 11 bases fitting TRBD2. In germline, CDR1 is MDHEN, CDR2 SYDVKM. CDR3 length: 15 amino acids. The V and J ends lost 6 bases and 6 bases, in that order; junction bases with no gene match: 7. The CDR3 coding sequence is TGTGCCAGCAGCCCCGGGACTAGCGGTCTCAATGAGCAGTTCTTC. This encodes CASSPGTSGLNEQFF.

The V and J genes are TRBV18 and TRBJ2-3, with 7 bases identical to TRBD2. The germline gives CDR1 KGHSH, CDR2 LQKENI. With V trimmed by 0 bases and J by 6 bases, 0 bases remained unmatched. The CDR3 covers 13 residues. For the CDR3, the DNA is TGTGCCAGCTCACCACCGGGGGGGGATACGCAGTATTTT. It yields the protein CASSPPGGDTQYF. Full variable domain (missing parts from reference TRBV18 and TRBJ2-3): NAGVMQNPRHLVRRRGQEARLRCSPMKGHSHVYWYRQLPEEGLKFMVYLQKENIIDESGMPKERFSAEFPKEGPSILRIQQVVRGDSAAYFCASSPPGGDTQYFGPGTRLTVL.

As for this clone: At the DNA level, this CDR3 is encoded by other sequences in the same sample as well. The J gene is TRBJ2-7, the V gene TRBV28, with 10 bases fitting TRBD2. Germline V gene sequence: CDR1 MDHEN, CDR2 SYDVKM. The trim removed 4 bases at V and 7 bases at J, leaving 10 bases unmatched. The CDR3 totals 15 residues. CDR3 region: CASSSRTSGYYEQYF. The CDR3 DNA reads as TGTGCCAGCAGTTCCCGGACTAGCGGATACTATGAGCAGTACTTC.

The chain is built from TRBV6-5 and TRBJ2-5, with a weak D call TRBD2 (5 bases). This CDR3 has 14 amino acids. V was shortened by 5 bases and J by 1 base, with 11 bases between the two germline ends. In germline, CDR1 is MNHEY, CDR2 SVGAGI. The CDR3 loop reads CASSRVSGQETQYF. Written as DNA, the CDR3 is TGTGCCAGCAGTCGTGTCAGCGGCCAAGAGACCCAGTACTTC.